The 5 T cell receptor beta chains reported below all come from one sample, sequenced in a study of T cells in Graves' hyperthyroidism and ophthalmopathy (dated by TCRdb to about 2019). The library was built by means of multiplex PCR. The sequencing machine was an Illumina HiSeq 2000. The TCR beta CDR3 regions were amplified from RNA transcripts. The first round of RT-PCR for the TCR CDR3 was performed with the HTBI primer set and the Qiagen OneStep RT-PCR kit. TCRdb trimmed public reads at Q25 via fastp, called clones via MiXCR and kept in-frame beta chains. Identical CDR3 protein sequences are pooled into one entry, listed with their most common genes and DNA. Recorded for this sample are 490,000 or so distinct CDR3 sequences; over 45% of them occurred a single time. The biggest ten clones account for around 47% of the sample. The sequencing input was peripheral blood or thyroid tissue (not recorded which). The source of these receptors is an adult woman with Graves' disease, either hyperthyroidism or ophthalmopathy (not recorded which).

The chain couples TRBV2 to TRBJ1-3, with 7 positions matching TRBD1. V dropped 6 bases and J dropped 7; count of bases not matched to a gene: 3. This CDR3 spans 12 amino acids. CDR1 is SNHLY and CDR2 is FYNNEI in the germline V gene. The CDR3 region is CASRTGQNTIYF. The CDR3 bases are TGTGCCAGCAGGACAGGGCAGAACACCATATATTTT.

In its sample, this clonotype was seen a few times. The rearrangement joins TRBV15 to TRBJ2-7; 11 nucleotides agree with TRBD1. Germline V lookup: CDR1 LNHNV, CDR2 YYDKDF (reference sequence). The V gene end was trimmed by 5 bases and the J gene end by 4 bases; junction bases not matched to a gene: 7. This CDR3 is 15 amino acids long. The DNA for the CDR3 is TGTGCCACCAGCCAACGGACAGGGGGCGGTTACGAGCAGTACTTC. The encoded protein is CATSQRTGGGYEQYF.

The gene calls are TRBV29-1 and TRBJ2-7, with D possibly called TRBD1 or TRBD2 (5 bases each). The CDR3 length is 12 residues. Looked up from germline, CDR1 is SQVTM and CDR2 is ANQGSEA. Trimming pared 7 bases from V and 2 bases from J, leaving 12 bases between. The CDR3 DNA follows: TGCAGCGACAGGACTTTTACCTACGAGCAGTACTTC. Translated, it gives CSDRTFTYEQYF.

As concerns this clonotype: This may come from a read error, since a much larger clone is one base off. The chain uses TRBV5-5 and TRBJ2-7, with 9 bases identical to TRBD1. Germline V lookup: CDR1 SGHKS, CDR2 YYEKEE (reference sequence). The CDR3 length is 13 residues. V was pared by 4 bases and J by 7 bases, with 6 bases of the junction left unmatched. CDR3 loop: CASSRDRVREQYF. The CDR3, as DNA: TGTGCCAGCAGCCGGGACAGGGTGCGGGAGCAGTACTTC.

This clonotype was seen repeatedly, ten times or more. V is TRBV10-3 and J is TRBJ2-5, with 8 positions matching TRBD2. The ends lost 0 bases at V and 8 bases at J; junction bases unmatched: 8. The CDR3 has 15 residues. CDR1 is ENHRY and CDR2 is SYGVKD in the germline V gene. The chain's CDR3 is CAISESGLAGSTQYF. For the CDR3, the DNA is TGTGCCATCAGTGAGTCTGGGCTAGCGGGCAGCACCCAGTACTTC.